What follows are 25 T cell receptor beta chains derived from one specimen sequenced in a study of T cell changes during pregnancy in multiple sclerosis. Repertoires were generated with immunoSEQ multiplex PCR, while TCRdb's copy carries only in-frame clones and drops some. The top ten clones hold 0.85% of a sample with 50,000 to 70,000 clones, 80% to 95% of them seen once. This specimen consisted of peripheral blood, obtained in the first trimester of pregnancy. The receptors originated from a female donor with multiple sclerosis, enrolled in a pregnancy study.

The chain joins TRBV9 to TRBJ2-5; 8 nucleotides agree with TRBD1. With 0 bases clipped from V and 4 bases from J, the junction kept 5 bases outside the gene matches. The CDR3 is made up of 15 amino acids. Germline CDR1 and CDR2: SGDLS and YYNGEE. The CDR3 is CASSVGGTGGETQYF. DNA for the CDR3: TGTGCCAGCAGCGTAGGGGGTACAGGGGGAGAGACCCAGTACTTC.

The table lists this clone with a count of one. The V gene is TRBV9, the J gene TRBJ1-2, with TRBD1 matching 7 bases. There are 16 residues in the CDR3. Germline V gene sequence: CDR1 SGDLS, CDR2 YYNGEE. After removal of 0 bases from V and 6 bases from J, the junction contained 11 bases not matched to a gene. The CDR3 coding sequence is TGTGCCAGCAGCGTAGACCCTGCCGGGACAGTGGATGGCTACACCTTC. It specifies CASSVDPAGTVDGYTF.

The DNA of the CDR3 is TGTGCCAGCAGCGCCGAAGCCGAGCAGTACTTC. It codes for CASSAEAEQYF. The rearrangement links TRBV6-1 to TRBJ2-7; no firm D call. The germline gives CDR1 MNHNS, CDR2 SASEGT. V was cut by 6 bases and J by 6 bases, with 9 bases left in between. CDR3 length equals 11 residues.

V and J are TRBV7-2 and TRBJ1-6; tentatively, D is TRBD1 (5 bases). V was trimmed by 1 base and J by 0 bases, leaving 16 bases between them. The CDR3 is 19 residues long. The germline V gene has CDR1 SGHTA and CDR2 FQGNSA. The chain's CDR3 is CASSLDAGLTSSYNSPLHF. CDR3 DNA: TGTGCCAGCAGCTTAGACGCAGGGCTAACCAGCTCCTATAATTCACCCCTCCACTTT.

V and J are TRBV9 and TRBJ2-3; 7 nucleotides line up with TRBD2. V was pared by 4 bases and J by 2 bases, with 10 bases of the junction left unmatched. Germline lookup yields CDR1 SGDLS and CDR2 YYNGEE. CDR3 size: 16 residues. In DNA, the CDR3 is TGTGCCAGCAGCACGGGGGACTACGGCCTCACAGATACGCAGTATTTT. Translating gives CASSTGDYGLTDTQYF.

The chain employs TRBV19 and TRBJ1-4; maybe TRBD1 (5 bases). CDR3 length: 14 residues. Germline lookup yields CDR1 LNHDA and CDR2 SQIVND (reference sequence). V was cut by 6 bases and J by 0 bases, with 8 bases left in between. DNA of the CDR3: TGTGCCAGTAGGGGGCCGGCAACTAATGAAAAACTGTTTTTT. The encoded protein is CASRGPATNEKLFF.

The rearrangement joins TRBV6-5 to TRBJ1-1; D ambiguous. From germline, CDR1 is MNHEY and CDR2 SVGAGI. The V gene lost 6 bases and the J gene lost 1 base, with 9 bases spanning the gap. CDR3 length: 13 residues. This chain's CDR3 is CASRKPGNTEAFF. The CDR3 region has the DNA TGTGCCAGCAGGAAGCCAGGGAACACTGAAGCTTTCTTT.

The V and J genes are TRBV6-6 and TRBJ2-7; perhaps TRBD1 as D (6 bases). The CDR3 runs to 13 residues. Deletions cut 7 bases from V and 3 bases from J, with 13 bases between. Germline V gene lookup returns CDR1 MNHNY and CDR2 SVGAGI (reference sequence). CDR3 region: CASTTPGVYEQYF. The CDR3 DNA follows: TGTGCCAGCACCACGCCAGGGGTCTACGAGCAGTACTTC.

This clone was detected only once. CDR3 protein: CASSIPRTFEAFF. CDR3 sequence (DNA): TGTGCCAGCAGCATCCCCAGGACATTTGAAGCTTTCTTT. The chain employs TRBV7-8 and TRBJ1-1, with D maybe TRBD1 (5 bases). This CDR3 region has 13 residues. The germline CDR1 and CDR2 sequences are SGHVS and FQNEAQ. Trimming left V 5 bases short and J 7 bases short, with 14 bases between.

CDR3 coding DNA: TGTGCCAGCAGCGCAAGAGATAGCAATCAGCCCCAGCATTTT. It yields the protein CASSARDSNQPQHF. This chain connects TRBV6-1 to TRBJ1-5; D gene uncertain. V lost 6 bases, J lost 0 bases, and 9 bases lay in between. Per the germline V gene, CDR1 is MNHNS and CDR2 is SASEGT. This CDR3 is built from 14 residues.

The rearrangement joins TRBV19 to TRBJ1-3; a weak D match, TRBD1 (6 bases). The germline V and J ends were trimmed by 10 bases and 0 bases, with 13 bases remaining between them. Germline CDR1 is LNHDA and CDR2 is SQIVND (reference sequence). There are 14 residues in the CDR3. CDR3 in DNA: TGTGCCACCGTTGGACAGCACTCTGGAAACACCATATATTTT. This translates into CATVGQHSGNTIYF.

The chain couples TRBV18 to TRBJ1-1; no clear D gene. With 1 base removed from V and 5 bases from J, the gap between germline ends came to 11 bases. The CDR3 runs to 14 residues. In germline, CDR1 is KGHSH, CDR2 LQKENI. The CDR3 bases are TGTGCCAGCTCACCACTGTCCATAACTACTGAAGCTTTCTTT. Translation: CASSPLSITTEAFF.

This chain links TRBV6-6 with TRBJ2-7; 11 bases map to TRBD2. Germline-derived CDR1 and CDR2 are MNHNY and SVGAGI (reference sequence). The CDR3 loop spans 13 amino acids. V shed 10 bases and J 5 bases; nucleotides not matched to a gene: 7. CDR3 DNA: TGTGCCACACAAGTTAGCGGGGGGGACGAGCAGTACTTC. Translation: CATQVSGGDEQYF.

This chain links TRBV6-5 with TRBJ1-1; D might be TRBD1 (5 bases). The ends were cut back, 10 bases at V and 1 base at J, with 16 bases in the middle. The germline V gene has CDR1 MNHEY and CDR2 SVGAGI. The CDR3 is 14 residues long. The CDR3 DNA is TGTGCCACCCGGGGTACCGGGGGGAACACTGAAGCTTTCTTT. Its translation is CATRGTGGNTEAFF.

V is TRBV5-4 and J is TRBJ2-3; a possible D gene is TRBD2 (6 bases). The CDR3 runs to 16 residues. Looked up from germline, CDR1 is SGHNT and CDR2 is YYREEE (reference sequence). Trimming stripped 4 bases from V and 0 bases from J, with 15 bases between. The CDR3 loop is CASSLPGLLSTDTQYF. The CDR3, as DNA: TGTGCCAGCAGCCTACCGGGACTCCTAAGCACAGATACGCAGTATTTT.

The chain employs TRBV11-2 and TRBJ2-1; 10 bases are shared with TRBD2. This CDR3 has 15 amino acids. The J segment lost 9 bases and the V segment lost 5 bases, leaving 10 bases of the junction unmatched. Germline V gene data show CDR1 as SGHAT and CDR2 as FQNNGV. The CDR3 nucleotides are TGTGCCAGCAGCACAACTAGCGGGGTGGGAGGTGAGCAGTTCTTC. Its translation: CASSTTSGVGGEQFF.

The chain carries TRBV11-2 and TRBJ1-2; TRBD1 agrees at 10 bases. This CDR3 is built from 16 residues. Looked up from germline, CDR1 is SGHAT and CDR2 is FQNNGV. The V segment lost 4 bases and the J segment 5 bases; nucleotides outside the gene matches: 10. The CDR3 reads CASSSIGTGDPYGYTF. The CDR3 DNA is TGTGCCAGCAGCTCAATCGGGACAGGGGACCCGTATGGCTACACCTTC. Together with reference TRBV11-2 and TRBJ1-2, the CDR3 gives the full variable domain: EAGVAQSPRYKIIEKRQSVAFWCNPISGHATLYWYQQILGQGPKLLIQFQNNGVVDDSQLPKDRFSAERLKGVDSTLKIQPAKLEDSAVYLCASSSIGTGDPYGYTFGSGTRLTVV.

The chain recombines TRBV6-5 with TRBJ1-4, with 8 positions matching TRBD1. The ends lost 5 bases at V and 6 bases at J; junction bases unmatched: 5. The germline V gene encodes CDR1 MNHEY and CDR2 SVGAGI. The CDR3 contains 14 residues. The CDR3 DNA follows: TGTGCCAGCAGTCCACGGACAGGGTATGAAAAACTGTTTTTT. Translation: CASSPRTGYEKLFF.

V usage is TRBV10-3 and J usage is TRBJ2-3; TRBD2 agrees at 11 bases. This CDR3 comprises 16 residues. The ends lost 2 bases at V and 2 bases at J; junction bases unmatched: 3. Germline V gene data show CDR1 as ENHRY and CDR2 as SYGVKD. CDR3 amino acids: CAISEGTSGNTDTQYF. DNA of the CDR3: TGTGCCATCAGTGAGGGGACTAGCGGCAACACAGATACGCAGTATTTT.

The rearrangement links TRBV25-1 to TRBJ2-1; perhaps TRBD2 as D (6 bases). Germline values: CDR1 MGHDK, CDR2 SYGVNS. V was pared by 5 bases and J by 9 bases, with 20 bases between. The CDR3 covers 15 residues. For the CDR3, the DNA is TGTGCCAGCAGTCTCCGGGACTCCAAACGGGGTGAGCAGTTCTTC. Translation: CASSLRDSKRGEQFF. Drawing the rest from reference TRBV25-1 and TRBJ2-1, the complete variable domain is EADIYQTPRYLVIGTGKKITLECSQTMGHDKMYWYQQDPGMELHLIHYSYGVNSTEKGDLSSESTVSRIRTEHFPLTLESARPSHTSQYLCASSLRDSKRGEQFFGPGTRLTVL.

The CDR3 region is CASSVEGAYGYTF. As DNA, the CDR3 is TGTGCCAGCAGCGTTGAGGGGGCGTATGGCTACACCTTC. The genes are TRBV9 and TRBJ1-2, with TRBD1 matching 7 bases. From germline, CDR1 is SGDLS and CDR2 YYNGEE. This CDR3 comprises 13 residues. J lost 5 bases, V lost 2 bases, and 3 bases had no gene match.

The V call is TRBV29-1, the J call TRBJ2-1; 8 positions match TRBD1. Germline V gives CDR1 SQVTM, CDR2 ANQGSEA. After removal of 3 bases from V and 12 bases from J, the junction contained 10 bases not matched to a gene. The CDR3 is made up of 13 amino acids. In DNA, the CDR3 is TGCAGCGTTGATGACGGGACAGGCATCGGGCAGTTCTTC. It is translated as CSVDDGTGIGQFF.

This clone appeared a single time. The V and J genes are TRBV7-3 and TRBJ1-2, with D perhaps TRBD1 (5 bases). The length of the CDR3 is 16 residues. Trimming took 10 bases from V and 5 from J, leaving 26 bases between them. The germline gives CDR1 SGHTA, CDR2 FQGTGA. CDR3: CANAQRVRGREYGYTF. In DNA, the CDR3 is TGTGCCAACGCCCAGCGGGTAAGGGGCAGGGAGTATGGCTACACCTTC. The complete variable domain, with remaining parts taken from reference TRBV7-3 and TRBJ1-2, reads GAGVSQTPSNKVTEKGKYVELRCDPISGHTALYWYRQSLGQGPEFLIYFQGTGAADDSGLPNDRFFAVRPEGSVSTLKIQRTERGDSAVYLCANAQRVRGREYGYTFGSGTRLTVV.

This clone was found a few times. The CDR3 DNA follows: TGTGCCAGTGGTACAGTAATGAACACTGAAGCTTTCTTT. Translated, it gives CASGTVMNTEAFF. The chain combines TRBV19 with TRBJ1-1; the D is unclear. Germline CDR1 reads LNHDA; CDR2 reads SQIVND (reference sequence). Trimming took 8 bases from V and 0 from J, leaving 10 bases between them. The CDR3 runs to 13 residues.

In this sample, this clone turned up once. This rearrangement joins TRBV4-2 to TRBJ2-3; 9 bases are shared with TRBD2. Germline V CDR1 and CDR2: LGHNA, YNFKEQ. The V segment lost 0 bases and the J segment 3 bases; nucleotides outside the gene matches: 4. The CDR3 runs to 16 residues. DNA of the CDR3: TGTGCCAGCAGCCAAGATCGCCTAGCGGGGACAGATACGCAGTATTTT. This sequence encodes CASSQDRLAGTDTQYF.